Below, 13 T cell receptor beta chains from the same sample are listed, as sequenced in a study of T cells after yellow fever vaccination. TCRdb independently ran MiXCR on the 5' RACE reads; one entry per CDR3 protein. The table lists approximately 610,000 distinct CDR3 sequences, roughly 17% of them singletons, with roughly 17% in the top ten. Here the sequenced sample was PBMCs, taken 5 to 6 days after the first yellow fever vaccination. The origin of the receptors is a man aged 18 to 30 who received the YFV17D yellow fever vaccine.

The rearrangement links TRBV11-1 to TRBJ2-6; TRBD2 matches at 13 bases. Germline CDR1 is SGHAT and CDR2 is FQDESV (reference sequence). The junction had 10 bases not matched to a gene; V was cut back by 5 bases and J by 0 bases. The CDR3 runs to 20 residues. The CDR3 spells CASSKALGLAGISGANVLTF. For the CDR3, the DNA is TGTGCCAGCAGCAAAGCCTTGGGACTAGCGGGGATCTCTGGGGCCAACGTCCTGACTTTC.

The chain employs TRBV12-3 or TRBV12-4 and TRBJ2-3; D is undetermined. The CDR3 spans 13 residues. Trimming removed 6 bases from V and 3 bases from J, with 10 bases in between. DNA of the CDR3: TGTGCCAGCAGACTCGACGGAACAGATACGCAGTATTTT. This gives the protein CASRLDGTDTQYF.

The gene calls are TRBV7-2 and TRBJ1-5; D uncertain. CDR3 length equals 14 residues. Between the trimmed V and J ends, which lost 4 bases and 6 bases, there was a span of 13 bases. Germline V CDR1 and CDR2: SGHTA, FQGNSA. The CDR3 DNA sequence: TGTGCCAGCAGCTCTGGACTCTTGGGTCAGCCCCAGCATTTT. As protein: CASSSGLLGQPQHF.

This rearrangement joins TRBV7-9 to TRBJ1-3, with TRBD1 as a possible D gene (6 bases). V was clipped by 8 bases and J by 0 bases, with 11 bases between them. Per the germline V gene, CDR1 is SEHNR and CDR2 is FQNEAQ (reference sequence). The CDR3 covers 14 residues. For the CDR3, the DNA is TGTGCCAGCCGGCCAGGGGTCTCTGGAAACACCATATATTTT. Its protein product is CASRPGVSGNTIYF. The complete variable domain, with remaining parts taken from reference TRBV7-9 and TRBJ1-3, reads DTGVSQNPRHKITKRGQNVTFRCDPISEHNRLYWYRQTLGQGPEFLTYFQNEAQLEKSRLLSDRFSAERPKGSFSTLEIQRTEQGDSAMYLCASRPGVSGNTIYFGEGSWLTVV.

This rearrangement joins TRBV14 to TRBJ2-2, with 8 nucleotides matching TRBD1. The V gene's germline CDR1 is SGHDN and CDR2 FVKESK. The CDR3 covers 15 residues. The junction had 9 bases not matched to a gene; V was cut back by 5 bases and J by 7 bases. The CDR3 nucleotides read TGTGCCAGCAGCGAGAGGACAGGGCATGGCGGGGAGCTGTTTTTT. It yields the protein CASSERTGHGGELFF.

The table lists this clonotype with a few counts. The V call is TRBV7-3, the J call TRBJ2-1; TRBD2 aligns across 7 bases. CDR1 and CDR2 from the germline V gene are SGHTA and FQGTGA. The CDR3 consists of 16 residues. The ends lost 2 bases at V and 2 bases at J; junction bases unmatched: 6. CDR3 protein: CASSLWGGGTYNEQFF. DNA for the CDR3: TGTGCCAGCAGCTTATGGGGGGGGGGTACCTACAATGAGCAGTTCTTC.

There are many counts of this clonotype. V is TRBV4-2 and J is TRBJ2-3, with a weak D call TRBD2 (5 bases). The end of the DNA is better explained by TRBJ2-5, so the J call may be wrong. The CDR3 runs 12 residues. Germline V gene lookup returns CDR1 LGHNA and CDR2 YNFKEQ. In nucleotides, the CDR3 is TGTGCCAGCAGCCAAGATCGGGGGACCCAGTACTTC. Translation gives CASSQDRGTQYF.

There are a few counts of this clonotype. The chain is built from TRBV18 and TRBJ2-7; D unclear. The CDR3 consists of 14 residues. Per germline, CDR1 KGHSH and CDR2 LQKENI. The V gene lost 1 base and the J gene lost 6 bases, with 13 bases spanning the gap. CDR3 in amino acids: CASSPRATDSEQYV. CDR3 bases: TGTGCCAGCTCACCACGGGCCACCGATAGCGAGCAGTACGTC.

In its sample, this clonotype was seen once. This chain connects TRBV20-1 to TRBJ2-3; possibly TRBD2 for D (5 bases). Germline V gene lookup returns CDR1 DFQATT and CDR2 SNEGSKA (reference sequence). Trimming took off 0 bases at V and 5 bases at J, with 15 bases between the two ends. The CDR3 contains 15 residues. The CDR3 region has the DNA TGCAGTGCTAGAGAGGACGGGGTCCCTGGAGATACGCAGTATTTT. Translating gives CSAREDGVPGDTQYF.

This clonotype was seen ten or more times. V usage is TRBV12-3 or TRBV12-4 and J usage is TRBJ1-5; D is uncertain. V was shortened by 6 bases and J by 4 bases, with 7 bases between the two germline ends. The CDR3 runs to 12 residues. CDR3 amino acids: CASRSVNQPQHF. CDR3 nucleotide sequence: TGTGCCAGCAGGTCCGTTAATCAGCCCCAGCATTTT.

V and J are TRBV6-2 or TRBV6-3 and TRBJ2-1; 8 bases are a match to TRBD2. The V and J ends lost 5 bases and 2 bases, in that order; junction bases with no gene match: 5. The CDR3 runs 15 residues. The V gene's germline CDR1 is MNHEY and CDR2 SVGEGT. The CDR3 nucleotides are TGTGCCAGCAGTAGCGGGGGTAGGACCTACAATGAGCAGTTCTTC. It translates to CASSSGGRTYNEQFF.

This clonotype was found a few times. The V gene is TRBV3-1, the J gene TRBJ2-5; D is ambiguous. This CDR3 is built from 13 residues. Trimming left V 3 bases short and J 5 bases short, with 10 bases between. The germline V gene encodes CDR1 LGHDT and CDR2 YNNKEL (reference sequence). DNA of the CDR3: TGTGCCAGCAGCCAGCAGGTCGGGGAGACCCAGTACTTC. Translation gives CASSQQVGETQYF.

The V gene is TRBV15, the J gene TRBJ2-2; 9 nucleotides line up with TRBD1. CDR3 length: 17 residues. V lost 3 bases and J lost 6; bases outside the gene matches: 11. Germline CDR1 reads LNHNV; CDR2 reads YYDKDF (reference sequence). CDR3 loop: CATSRGRLQGAAGELFF. The CDR3 DNA reads as TGTGCCACCAGCAGGGGAAGGTTACAGGGGGCGGCCGGGGAGCTGTTTTTT.